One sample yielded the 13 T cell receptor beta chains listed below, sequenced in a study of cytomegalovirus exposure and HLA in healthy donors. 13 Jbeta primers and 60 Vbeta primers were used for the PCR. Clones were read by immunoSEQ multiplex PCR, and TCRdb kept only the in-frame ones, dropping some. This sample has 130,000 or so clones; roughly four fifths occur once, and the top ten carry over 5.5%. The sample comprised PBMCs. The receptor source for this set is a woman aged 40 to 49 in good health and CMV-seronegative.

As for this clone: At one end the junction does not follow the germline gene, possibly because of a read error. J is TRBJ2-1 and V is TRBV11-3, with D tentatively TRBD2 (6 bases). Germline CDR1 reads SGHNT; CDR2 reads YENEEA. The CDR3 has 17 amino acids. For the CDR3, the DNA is TGTGCCAGCAGCTTAGAGATTAGCGGAGCCTCCTCCAATGAGCAGTTCTTC. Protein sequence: CASSLEISGASSNEQFF.

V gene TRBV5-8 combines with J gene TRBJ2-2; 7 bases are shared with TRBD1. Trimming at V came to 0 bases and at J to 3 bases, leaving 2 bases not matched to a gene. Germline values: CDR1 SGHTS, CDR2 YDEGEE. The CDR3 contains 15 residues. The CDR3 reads CASSLGQGDTGELFF. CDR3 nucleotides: TGTGCCAGCAGCTTGGGACAGGGAGACACCGGGGAGCTGTTTTTT.

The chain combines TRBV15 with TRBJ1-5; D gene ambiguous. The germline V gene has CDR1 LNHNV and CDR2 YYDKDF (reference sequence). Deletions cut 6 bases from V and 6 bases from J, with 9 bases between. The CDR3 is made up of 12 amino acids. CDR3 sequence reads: CATSDDIQPQHF. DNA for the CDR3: TGTGCCACCAGTGATGACATTCAGCCCCAGCATTTT.

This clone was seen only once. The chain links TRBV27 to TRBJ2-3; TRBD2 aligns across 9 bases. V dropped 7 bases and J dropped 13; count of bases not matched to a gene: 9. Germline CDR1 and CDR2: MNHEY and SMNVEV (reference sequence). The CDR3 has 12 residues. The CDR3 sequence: CASKLLAGEEYF. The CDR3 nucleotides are TGTGCCAGCAAATTACTAGCGGGTGAGGAGTATTTT.

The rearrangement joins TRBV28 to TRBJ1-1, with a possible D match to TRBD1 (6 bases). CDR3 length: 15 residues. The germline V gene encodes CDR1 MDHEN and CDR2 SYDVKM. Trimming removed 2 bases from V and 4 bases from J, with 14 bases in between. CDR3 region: CASSLIQGVSTEAFF. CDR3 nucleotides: TGTGCCAGCAGTTTAATACAGGGAGTAAGCACTGAAGCTTTCTTT. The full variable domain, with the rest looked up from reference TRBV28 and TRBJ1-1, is DVKVTQSSRYLVKRTGEKVFLECVQDMDHENMFWYRQDPGLGLRLIYFSYDVKMKEKGDIPEGYSVSREKKERFSLILESASTNQTSMYLCASSLIQGVSTEAFFGQGTRLTVV.

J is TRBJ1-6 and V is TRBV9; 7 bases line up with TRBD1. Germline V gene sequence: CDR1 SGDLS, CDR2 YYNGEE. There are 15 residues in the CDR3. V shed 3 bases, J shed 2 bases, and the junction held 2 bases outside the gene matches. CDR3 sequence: CASSATGTYNSPLHF. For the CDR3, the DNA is TGTGCCAGCAGCGCGACAGGGACCTATAATTCACCCCTCCACTTT.

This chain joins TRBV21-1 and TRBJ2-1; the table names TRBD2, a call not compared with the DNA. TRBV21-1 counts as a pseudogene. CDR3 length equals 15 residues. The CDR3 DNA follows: TGTGCCAGCAGCAAAGGACTAGCGGGGTACAATGAGCAGTTCTTC. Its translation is CASSKGLAGYNEQFF.

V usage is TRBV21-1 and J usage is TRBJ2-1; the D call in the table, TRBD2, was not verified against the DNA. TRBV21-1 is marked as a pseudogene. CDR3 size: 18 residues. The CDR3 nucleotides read TGTGCCAGCAGCAAAAATCGGGCTAGCGGGAGGAGTTTGAATGAGCAGTTCTTC. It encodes CASSKNRASGRSLNEQFF.

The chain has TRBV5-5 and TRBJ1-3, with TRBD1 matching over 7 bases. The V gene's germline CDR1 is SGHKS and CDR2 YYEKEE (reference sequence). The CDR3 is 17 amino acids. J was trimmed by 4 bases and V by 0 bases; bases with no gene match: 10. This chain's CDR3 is CASSLAAAGGFGNTIYF. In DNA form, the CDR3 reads TGTGCCAGCAGCTTGGCCGCGGCAGGGGGTTTCGGAAACACCATATATTTT.

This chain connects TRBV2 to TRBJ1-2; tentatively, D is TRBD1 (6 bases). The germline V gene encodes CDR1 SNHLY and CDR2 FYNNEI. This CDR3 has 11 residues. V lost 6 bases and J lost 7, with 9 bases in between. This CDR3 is CASRGGLGYTF. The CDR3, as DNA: TGTGCCAGCAGGGGGGGGCTTGGCTACACCTTC.

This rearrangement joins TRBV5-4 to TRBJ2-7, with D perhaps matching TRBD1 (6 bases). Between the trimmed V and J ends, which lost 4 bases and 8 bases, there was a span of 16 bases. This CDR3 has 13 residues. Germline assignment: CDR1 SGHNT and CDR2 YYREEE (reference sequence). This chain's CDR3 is CASSEGQSGQQYF. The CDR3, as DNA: TGTGCCAGCAGCGAGGGACAATCAGGCCAGCAGTACTTC.

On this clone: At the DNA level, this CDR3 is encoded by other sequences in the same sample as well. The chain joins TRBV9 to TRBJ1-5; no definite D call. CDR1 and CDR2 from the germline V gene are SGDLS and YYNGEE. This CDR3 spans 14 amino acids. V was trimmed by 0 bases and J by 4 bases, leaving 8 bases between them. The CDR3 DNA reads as TGTGCCAGCAGCGTAGGGACGGGAAATCAGCCCCAGCATTTT. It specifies CASSVGTGNQPQHF.

CDR3 bases: TGTGCCAGCAGTTTCAGGGGGCTCTATGAAAAACTGTTTTTT. Translated, it gives CASSFRGLYEKLFF. The chain carries TRBV28 and TRBJ1-4, with 8 bases matching TRBD1. CDR1 is MDHEN and CDR2 is SYDVKM in the germline V gene. The J segment lost 6 bases and the V segment lost 3 bases, leaving 3 bases of the junction unmatched. CDR3 length: 14 residues.